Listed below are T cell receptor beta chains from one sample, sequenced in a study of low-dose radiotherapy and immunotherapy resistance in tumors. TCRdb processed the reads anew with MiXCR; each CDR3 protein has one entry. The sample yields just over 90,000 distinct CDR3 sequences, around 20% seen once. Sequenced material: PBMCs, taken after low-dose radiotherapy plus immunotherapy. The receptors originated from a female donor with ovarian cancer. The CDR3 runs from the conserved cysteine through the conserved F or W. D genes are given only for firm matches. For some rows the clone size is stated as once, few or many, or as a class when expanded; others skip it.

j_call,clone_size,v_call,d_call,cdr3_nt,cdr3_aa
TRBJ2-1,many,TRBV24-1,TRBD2,TGTGCCACCAGTGATTTGCGCGGGGGGCACAACTACAATGAGCAGTTCTTC,CATSDLRGGHNYNEQFF
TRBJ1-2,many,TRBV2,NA,TGTGCCAGCAGTTTGGAATATGGCTACACCTTC,CASSLEYGYTF
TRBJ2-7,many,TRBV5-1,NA,TGCGCCAGCAGCTTGGGGGATTTTGGGTACGAGCAGTACTTC,CASSLGDFGYEQYF
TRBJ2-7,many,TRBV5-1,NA,TGCGCCAGCAGCTCTTACAAGGGCGTCGACGAGCAGTACTTC,CASSSYKGVDEQYF
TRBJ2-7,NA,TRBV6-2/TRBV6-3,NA,TGTGCCAGCAGTTACTCGAGGAAGCCCTCCTACGAGCAGTACTTC,CASSYSRKPSYEQYF
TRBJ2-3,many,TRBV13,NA,TGTGCCAGCAGCGGCCGACTAGTCAGCACAGATACGCAGTATTTT,CASSGRLVSTDTQYF
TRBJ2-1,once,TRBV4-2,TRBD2,TGTGCCAGCAGCCCGCGGGGGAGTGGGGAGTCAGGTTACAATGAGCAGTTCTTC,CASSPRGSGESGYNEQFF
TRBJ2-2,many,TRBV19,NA,TGTGCCAGTGGGATGGGGACGGTCGGGGAGCTGTTTTTT,CASGMGTVGELFF
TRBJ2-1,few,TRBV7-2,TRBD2,TGTGCCAGCAGCTTAGGGACCGGGACTAGATTTGATGAGCAGTTCTTC,CASSLGTGTRFDEQFF
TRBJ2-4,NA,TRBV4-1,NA,TGCGCCAGCAGCCAAGAAGGAGGAGTAGGTCGGGCGGACATTCAGTACTTC,CASSQEGGVGRADIQYF